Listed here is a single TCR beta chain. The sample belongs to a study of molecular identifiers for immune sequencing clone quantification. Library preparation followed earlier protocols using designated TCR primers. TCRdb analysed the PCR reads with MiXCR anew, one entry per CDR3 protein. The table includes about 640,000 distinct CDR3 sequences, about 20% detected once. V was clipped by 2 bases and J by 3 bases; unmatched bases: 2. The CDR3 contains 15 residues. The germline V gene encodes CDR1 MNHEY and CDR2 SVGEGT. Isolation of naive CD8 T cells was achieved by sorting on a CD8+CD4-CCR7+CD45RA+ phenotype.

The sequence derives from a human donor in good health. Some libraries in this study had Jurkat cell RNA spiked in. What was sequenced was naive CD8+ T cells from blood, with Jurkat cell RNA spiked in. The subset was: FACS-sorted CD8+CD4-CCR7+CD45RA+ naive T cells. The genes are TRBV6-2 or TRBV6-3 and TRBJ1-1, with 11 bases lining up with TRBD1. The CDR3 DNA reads TGTGCCAGCAGTTACGGGACAGGGGGGCACACTGAAGCTTTCTTT. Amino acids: CASSYGTGGHTEAFF.